This entry describes one T cell receptor beta chain. The antigen remains unidentified. This entry is derived from a study of T cell responses to AZD1222 COVID-19 vaccine. The CDR3 has 15 amino acids. Regarding the study as a whole: Most donors were white British and more were female, and clonal diversity was possibly underestimated. Baseline serology detected seropositivity in only five or six AZD1222 recipients. Sampling that yielded the repertoires occurred only after the peak T cell response.

The method was immunoSEQ multiplex PCR; TCRdb's version includes in-frame clones alone and lacks a portion of them. The sample has 150,000 to 170,000 clones, around 90% seen once; the top ten hold around 3%. Sequenced material: peripheral blood, taken on day 0 of AZD1222 vaccination. The clonotype was recovered from an adult in good health. V gene TRBV12-1 combines with J gene TRBJ2-2. TRBV12-1 is a pseudogene segment. CDR3 sequence: CASSRWQGRPGELFF. The CDR3, as DNA: TGTGCCAGCTCGCGCTGGCAGGGGAGGCCCGGGGAGCTGTTTTTT.